This TCR beta chain came from a study of identical twins. Study-wide results and limits: A cross-sectional statistical analysis, not follow-up of the same donors, supported the conclusions.

Germline V gives CDR1 SGHRS, CDR2 YFSETQ. The CDR3 covers 13 residues. TCRdb reprocessed the 5' RACE reads with MiXCR, giving one entry per CDR3 protein. The sample carries 1.5 million to 2 million distinct CDR3 sequences, around a third recorded once. This clonotype came up a few times. The antigen is unknown. This chain joins TRBV5-1 and TRBJ2-5; 9 positions agree with TRBD1. The last part of the DNA fits TRBJ2-7 better; the J call may be wrong. The sequence came from a newborn girl in good health. Sequencing was done on a sample of cord blood. CDR3 sequence reads: CASSFTGQGEQYF. The CDR3 DNA is TGCGCCAGCAGCTTTACGGGACAGGGCGAGCAGTACTTC.